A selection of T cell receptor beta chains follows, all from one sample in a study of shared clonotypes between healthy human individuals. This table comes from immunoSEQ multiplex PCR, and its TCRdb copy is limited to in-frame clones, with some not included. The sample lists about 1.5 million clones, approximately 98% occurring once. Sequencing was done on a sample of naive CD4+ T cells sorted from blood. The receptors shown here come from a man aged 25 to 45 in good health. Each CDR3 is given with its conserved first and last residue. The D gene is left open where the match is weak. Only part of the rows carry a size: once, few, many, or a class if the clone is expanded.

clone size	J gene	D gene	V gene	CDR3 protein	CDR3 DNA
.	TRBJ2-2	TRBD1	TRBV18	CASSPAQGSTGELFF	TGTGCCAGCTCACCGGCACAGGGGAGCACCGGGGAGCTGTTTTTT
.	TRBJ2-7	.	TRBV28	CASSLSGLRGREQYF	TGTGCCAGCAGTTTAAGCGGCCTTCGGGGTAGGGAGCAGTACTTC
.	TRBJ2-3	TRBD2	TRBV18	CASSPVAGAGTDTQYF	TGTGCCAGCTCACCCGTAGCGGGAGCGGGCACAGATACGCAGTATTTT
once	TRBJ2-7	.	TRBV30	CALGATYEQYF	TGTGCCCTCGGGGCGACCTACGAGCAGTACTTC
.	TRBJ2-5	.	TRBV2	CASSEYSETQYF	TGTGCCAGCAGTGAATACAGTGAGACCCAGTACTTC
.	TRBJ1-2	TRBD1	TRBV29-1	CSSRTGEGYTF	TGCAGCTCCCGGACAGGGGAAGGCTACACCTTC
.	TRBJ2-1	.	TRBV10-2	CASSGRAIYNEQFF	TGCGCCAGCAGTGGACGCGCCATCTACAATGAGCAGTTCTTC
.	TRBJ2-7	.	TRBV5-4	CASSPDSPSSYEQYF	TGTGCCAGCAGCCCGGACAGCCCCAGCTCCTACGAGCAGTACTTC
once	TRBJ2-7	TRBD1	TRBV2	CASRRGQALSEQYF	TGTGCCAGCAGGAGGGGACAGGCCTTATCCGAGCAGTACTTC
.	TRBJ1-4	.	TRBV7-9	CASSLAIRVNANEKLFF	TGTGCCAGCAGCTTAGCTATCAGGGTTAACGCTAATGAAAAACTGTTTTTT
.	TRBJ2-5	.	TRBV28	CASSLGLEYQETQYF	TGTGCCAGCAGTTTAGGGTTGGAGTACCAAGAGACCCAGTACTTC
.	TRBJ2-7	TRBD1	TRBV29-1	CSVAWTGAGDEQYF	TGCAGCGTAGCCTGGACAGGGGCAGGGGACGAGCAGTACTTC
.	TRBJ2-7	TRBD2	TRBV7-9	CASSFRVRGRSYEQYF	TGTGCCAGCAGCTTTCGCGTTCGCGGGAGGAGCTACGAGCAGTACTTC
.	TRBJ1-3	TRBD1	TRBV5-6	CASSVPGQGNTIYF	TGTGCCAGCAGCGTCCCGGGACAGGGAAACACCATATATTTT
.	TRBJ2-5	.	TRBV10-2	CASKDRRQQETQYF	TGCGCCAGCAAAGACAGGAGACAACAAGAGACCCAGTACTTC